The 5 T cell receptor beta chains in this list originate from one sample, sequenced in a study of graft-versus-host responses after intestinal transplantation. The repertoire was sequenced with immunoSEQ multiplex PCR; TCRdb's copy has only in-frame clones and lacks some. The table has about 97,000 clones, 90% seen once. Sequences were derived from PBMCs, sampled around 450 days after intestinal transplant. All receptors come from a human patient who received an intestinal transplant, so some T cells may come from the graft donor.

J is TRBJ1-2 and V is TRBV6-5, with D possibly being TRBD1 (5 bases). This CDR3 spans 15 amino acids. Germline-derived CDR1 and CDR2 are MNHEY and SVGAGI. Trimming took 6 bases from V and 2 from J, leaving 16 bases between them. The CDR3 protein is CASRYSRGVNYGYTF. The CDR3 DNA reads as TGTGCCAGCAGATACAGCAGAGGGGTAAACTATGGCTACACCTTC.

About this clone itself: The junction and the germline gene differ at one end; a read error may be behind it. This chain links TRBV13 with TRBJ2-5; 7 bases are a match to TRBD2. The CDR3 length is 14 residues. Germline V gives CDR1 PRHDT, CDR2 FYEKMQ (reference sequence). In DNA, the CDR3 is TGTGCCGGCAGCCTGGGGAGGGGTCAAGAGACCCAGTACTTC. This translates into CAGSLGRGQETQYF.

This clone is a singleton in its sample. The chain joins TRBV10-3 to TRBJ2-3; 11 nucleotides agree with TRBD2. With 10 bases clipped from V and 5 bases from J, the junction kept 11 bases outside the gene matches. Germline CDR1 reads ENHRY; CDR2 reads SYGVKD. This CDR3 is 15 amino acids long. CDR3 loop: CATGKLAGAGDTQYF. CDR3 coding DNA: TGTGCCACGGGAAAACTAGCGGGGGCCGGAGATACGCAGTATTTT.

This clone appeared a single time. This rearrangement joins TRBV6-5 to TRBJ1-1; unclear D gene. The CDR3 has 14 amino acids. CDR1 MNHEY and CDR2 SVGAGI come from the germline V gene. V shed 2 bases and J shed 0 bases, with 7 bases lying between them. The CDR3 DNA reads as TGTGCCAGCAGTTACACATCCATGAACACTGAAGCTTTCTTT. It yields the protein CASSYTSMNTEAFF.

V and J are TRBV11-2 and TRBJ1-4; 8 bases match TRBD1. This CDR3 contains 14 residues. V shed 1 base and J 11 bases; nucleotides not matched to a gene: 6. Germline assignment: CDR1 SGHAT and CDR2 FQNNGV. CDR3 DNA: TGTGCCAGCAGCTTAGTAGGACAGGGTGCGAAACTGTTTTTT. The encoded protein is CASSLVGQGAKLFF.